Listed below are T cell receptor beta chains from one sample, sequenced in a study of OX40 agonist ivuxolimab in advanced cancers. This table comes from immunoSEQ multiplex PCR, and its TCRdb copy is limited to in-frame clones, with some not included. The table shows more than 60,000 clones, with roughly 84% occurring only once. Source: CD4+ or CD8+ T cells sorted from blood, taken in a trial of the OX40 agonist ivuxolimab. These receptors originate from an adult with an advanced solid tumor such as melanoma, head and neck, liver or kidney cancer. The CDR3 runs from the conserved cysteine through the conserved F or W. A D gene is named only where the DNA matches it firmly. Some rows have no size entry. The others give once, few or many, or a class for an expanded clone.

J	D	V	size	CDR3	DNA
TRBJ2-5	TRBD1	TRBV10-3	.	CAISDYDRGGQTQYF	TGTGCCATCAGTGACTACGACAGGGGGGGACAGACCCAGTACTTC
TRBJ2-7	TRBD1	TRBV6-5	.	CASSYRDRFYEQYF	TGTGCCAGCAGTTACCGGGACAGATTCTACGAGCAGTACTTC
TRBJ2-3	TRBD1	TRBV5-1	.	CASKQGAPSTDTQYF	TGCGCCAGCAAACAGGGGGCCCCGAGCACAGATACGCAGTATTTT
TRBJ2-3	.	TRBV10-3	.	CAISMTDRDTQYF	TGTGCCATCTCTATGACAGACAGGGATACGCAGTATTTT
TRBJ2-3	.	TRBV19	.	CASSIGLGVDTQYF	TGTGCCAGTAGTATAGGCCTCGGGGTAGATACGCAGTATTTT
TRBJ1-4	TRBD1	TRBV25-1	.	CASSADRGHEKLFF	TGTGCCAGCAGTGCGGACAGGGGTCATGAAAAACTGTTTTTT
TRBJ1-5	TRBD1	TRBV19	.	CASSRGQGHQPQHF	TGTGCCAGTAGTAGGGGACAGGGCCATCAGCCCCAGCATTTT
TRBJ2-1	.	TRBV6-5	.	CASRQDHAGGYEQFF	TGTGCCAGCAGACAGGACCACGCGGGCGGCTATGAGCAGTTCTTC
TRBJ1-2	TRBD1	TRBV6-1	.	CASGQGRGYTF	TGTGCGAGCGGACAGGGTCGTGGCTACACCTTC
TRBJ2-2	TRBD2	TRBV19	.	CASSAKPGLENTGELFF	TGTGCCAGTAGTGCGAAGCCGGGACTAGAGAACACCGGGGAGCTGTTTTTT
TRBJ2-7	TRBD1	TRBV6-1	.	CASSAAGQDAYEQYF	TGTGCCAGCAGTGCCGCCGGACAGGACGCCTACGAGCAGTACTTC
TRBJ2-1	.	TRBV15	.	CATSPRTFNEQFF	TGTGCCACCAGCCCACGGACGTTCAATGAGCAGTTCTTC
TRBJ2-1	TRBD1	TRBV5-4	.	CASSITTGGVNEQFF	TGTGCCAGCAGCATAACTACAGGGGGCGTAAATGAGCAGTTCTTC
TRBJ2-5	.	TRBV5-1	.	CASSLQSGDEETQYF	TGCGCCAGCAGCTTGCAGTCGGGAGATGAAGAGACCCAGTACTTC
TRBJ1-4	.	TRBV28	.	CASSRVATNEKLFF	TGTGCCAGCAGTCGAGTTGCAACTAATGAAAAACTGTTTTTT
TRBJ2-2	TRBD1	TRBV7-2	.	CASSPGTAYTGELFF	TGTGCCAGCAGTCCCGGGACAGCATACACCGGGGAGCTGTTTTTT
TRBJ2-1	TRBD2	TRBV6-1	.	CASSETTSGRSEQFF	TGTGCCAGCAGTGAAACAACTAGCGGGAGAAGTGAGCAGTTCTTC
TRBJ2-2	.	TRBV7-7	.	CASSFSMTGELFF	TGTGCCAGCAGCTTCAGTATGACCGGGGAGCTGTTTTTT
TRBJ2-3	TRBD1	TRBV5-6	.	CASSAQTGYTDTQYF	TGTGCCAGCAGCGCACAGACAGGGTACACAGATACGCAGTATTTT
TRBJ2-1	TRBD2	TRBV2	.	CASSENSGGDVSYNEQFF	TGTGCCAGCAGTGAAAATTCTGGGGGGGACGTATCCTACAATGAGCAGTTCTTC
TRBJ1-3	.	TRBV5-1	.	CASSLAGIGNTIYF	TGCGCCAGCAGCTTGGCCGGGATTGGAAACACCATATATTTT
TRBJ2-7	TRBD2	TRBV18	.	CASSPAFGGRGEQYF	TGTGCCAGCTCACCCGCTTTCGGCGGGAGAGGCGAGCAGTACTTC
TRBJ2-2	TRBD2	TRBV15	.	CATSRDLLAGGTNTGELFF	TGTGCCACCAGCAGAGATCTACTAGCGGGAGGGACGAACACCGGGGAGCTGTTTTTT
TRBJ1-2	.	TRBV28	few	CASRKDFRDYGYTF	TGTGCCAGCAGAAAGGATTTCAGGGACTATGGCTACACCTTC
TRBJ2-3	.	TRBV7-8	few	CASSSAWAAPGPKVDTQYF	TGTGCCAGCAGCTCAGCTTGGGCAGCCCCGGGACCAAAGGTAGATACGCAGTATTTT
TRBJ1-1	TRBD1	TRBV29-1	few	CSVAQGQMNTEAFF	TGCAGCGTTGCACAGGGACAGATGAACACTGAAGCTTTCTTT
TRBJ2-1	TRBD2	TRBV4-2	once	CASSQERETEQFF	TGTGCCAGCAGCCAGGAGCGGGAGACTGAGCAGTTCTTC
TRBJ2-1	.	TRBV11-2	.	CASSLEVGSYNEQFF	TGTGCCAGCAGCTTAGAGGTCGGCTCCTACAATGAGCAGTTCTTC